This T cell receptor beta chain emerged from a study of T cell repertoires in cytomegalovirus infection. Overall study: CMV epitopes that were recently identified and HLA-C-restricted were used alongside well-studied HLA-B-restricted ones. Based on public TCR beta signatures, there were indications of CMV infection and of a matching HLA type. Overall study findings and caveats: Dominating the ex vivo response were HLA-C-restricted CMV-specific TCR beta clonotypes. Summed frequency of public TCR beta families distinguished CMV carriers with the relevant HLA.

V was clipped by 0 bases and J by 3 bases; unmatched bases: 12. The CDR3 runs to 18 residues. Germline CDR1 is MNHNY and CDR2 is SVGAGI (reference sequence). TCRdb reprocessed the reads via MiXCR and lists one record per CDR3 protein. The sample holds about 830,000 distinct CDR3 sequences, less than 35% seen once. Details on this clonotype: Its specificity is not known.

The sequence came from a human donor in good health (CMV status not recorded). Some clones in this sample may be carry-over from other donors' samples. The sequencing used cultured CD8+ T cells from PBMCs, collected from culture after CMV antigen stimulation. The chain has TRBV6-6 and TRBJ2-7; 9 positions agree with TRBD2. CDR3 sequence (DNA): TGTGCCAGCAGTTACTCGAATCTAGCGGGGTCCTTAGGCTACGAGCAGTACTTC. Amino acids: CASSYSNLAGSLGYEQYF.